The clone carrying this TCR beta chain was observed many times. The sample comes from a study of beta chain features in type 1 diabetes. About the research overall: When patients were set against healthy donors, age, gender and cell yields were similar.

Sequencing targeted expressed TCRB transcripts, as all isolated RNA had been reverse transcribed. Generated by immunoSEQ multiplex PCR, the TCRdb table keeps only in-frame clones and is missing some. The table records 130,000 to 150,000 clones, less than 11% of them present only once. Germline V gene data show CDR1 as SGHKS and CDR2 as YYEKEE (reference sequence). V dropped 7 bases and J dropped 2 bases, with 13 bases sitting between them. This CDR3 is 14 amino acids long. CD45RO/CCR7/CD25/CD127/CD95/CD27 sorting isolated CD4+ naive, central memory, regulatory and stem cell-like memory cells. Sequenced input: naive CD4+ T cells from blood. The rearrangement uses TRBV5-5 and TRBJ2-1, with D perhaps matching TRBD2 (6 bases). The sequence came from a man aged 18-30 years in good health. The CDR3: CASGRGSPYNEQFF. CDR3 sequence (DNA): TGTGCCAGCGGGCGGGGTAGCCCCTACAATGAGCAGTTCTTC. The full variable domain, with the rest looked up from reference TRBV5-5 and TRBJ2-1, is DAGVTQSPTHLIKTRGQQVTLRCSPISGHKSVSWYQQVLGQGPQFIFQYYEKEERGRGNFPDRFSARQFPNYSSELNVNALLLGDSALYLCASGRGSPYNEQFFGPGTRLTVL.